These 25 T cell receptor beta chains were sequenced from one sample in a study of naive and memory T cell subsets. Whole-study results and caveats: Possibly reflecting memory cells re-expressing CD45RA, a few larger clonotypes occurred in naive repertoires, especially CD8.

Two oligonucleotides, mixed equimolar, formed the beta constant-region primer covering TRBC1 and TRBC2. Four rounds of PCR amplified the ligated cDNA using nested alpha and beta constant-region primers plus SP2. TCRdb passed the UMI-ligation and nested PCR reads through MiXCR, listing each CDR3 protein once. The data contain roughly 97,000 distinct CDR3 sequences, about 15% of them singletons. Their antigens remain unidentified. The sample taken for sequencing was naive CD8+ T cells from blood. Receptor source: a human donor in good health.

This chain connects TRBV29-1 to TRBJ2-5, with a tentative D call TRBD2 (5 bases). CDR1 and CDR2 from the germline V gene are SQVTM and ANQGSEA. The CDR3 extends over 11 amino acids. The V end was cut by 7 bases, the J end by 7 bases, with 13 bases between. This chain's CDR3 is CSAGELGTQYF. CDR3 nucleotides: TGCAGCGCCGGGGAGTTGGGGACCCAGTACTTC. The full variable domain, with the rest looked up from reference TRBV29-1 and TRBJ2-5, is SAVISQKPSRDICQRGTSLTIQCQVDSQVTMMFWYRQQPGQSLTLIATANQGSEATYESGFVIDKFPISRPNLTFSTLTVSNMSPEDSSIYLCSAGELGTQYFGPGTRLLVL.

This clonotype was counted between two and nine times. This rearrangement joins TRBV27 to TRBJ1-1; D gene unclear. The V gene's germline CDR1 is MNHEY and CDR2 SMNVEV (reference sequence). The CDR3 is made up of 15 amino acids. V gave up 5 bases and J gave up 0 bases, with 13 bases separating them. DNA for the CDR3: TGTGCCAGCAGTCCCCCGACGGTCATGAACACTGAAGCTTTCTTT. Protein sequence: CASSPPTVMNTEAFF.

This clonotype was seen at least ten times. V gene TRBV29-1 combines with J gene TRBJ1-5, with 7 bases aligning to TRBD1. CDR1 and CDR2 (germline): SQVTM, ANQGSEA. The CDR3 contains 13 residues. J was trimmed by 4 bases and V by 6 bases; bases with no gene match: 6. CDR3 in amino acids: CSVVTGLNQPQHF. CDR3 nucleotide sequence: TGCAGCGTCGTGACAGGGCTTAATCAGCCCCAGCATTTT.

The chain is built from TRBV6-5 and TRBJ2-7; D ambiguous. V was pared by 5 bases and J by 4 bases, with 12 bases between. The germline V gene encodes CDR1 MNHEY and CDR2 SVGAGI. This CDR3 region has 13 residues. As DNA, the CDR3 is TGTGCCAGCAGTGTCGCCAAAGTTTACGAGCAGTACTTC. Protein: CASSVAKVYEQYF.

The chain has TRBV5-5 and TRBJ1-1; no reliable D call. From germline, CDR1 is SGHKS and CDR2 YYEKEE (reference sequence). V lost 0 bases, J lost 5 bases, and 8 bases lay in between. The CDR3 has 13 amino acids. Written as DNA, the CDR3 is TGTGCCAGCAGCTTGGTGACGGGGACTGAAGCTTTCTTT. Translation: CASSLVTGTEAFF.

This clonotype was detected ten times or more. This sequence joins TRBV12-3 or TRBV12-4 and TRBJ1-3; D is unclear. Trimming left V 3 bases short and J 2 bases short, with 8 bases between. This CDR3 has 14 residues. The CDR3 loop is CASSFFQAGNTIYF. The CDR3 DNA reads TGTGCCAGCAGTTTTTTCCAGGCTGGAAACACCATATATTTT.

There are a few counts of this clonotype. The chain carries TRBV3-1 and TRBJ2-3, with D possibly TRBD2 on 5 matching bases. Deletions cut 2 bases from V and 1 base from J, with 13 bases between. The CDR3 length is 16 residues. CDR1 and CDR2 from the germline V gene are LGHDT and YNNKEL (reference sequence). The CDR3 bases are TGTGCCAGCAGCCAACTGAGGGATATAGGCACAGATACGCAGTATTTT. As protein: CASSQLRDIGTDTQYF.

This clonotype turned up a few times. The CDR3 DNA is TGTGCCAGCAGCGTAGCGGGGAGCACAGATACGCAGTATTTT. Its protein product is CASSVAGSTDTQYF. This chain connects TRBV9 to TRBJ2-3; possibly TRBD2 for D (5 bases). With 0 bases removed from V and 0 bases from J, the gap between germline ends came to 5 bases. Per the germline V gene, CDR1 is SGDLS and CDR2 is YYNGEE. There are 14 residues in the CDR3. The full variable domain, completed using reference TRBV9 and TRBJ2-3, is DSGVTQTPKHLITATGQRVTLRCSPRSGDLSVYWYQQSLDQGLQFLIQYYNGEERAKGNILERFSAQQFPDLHSELNLSSLELGDSALYFCASSVAGSTDTQYFGPGTRLTVL.

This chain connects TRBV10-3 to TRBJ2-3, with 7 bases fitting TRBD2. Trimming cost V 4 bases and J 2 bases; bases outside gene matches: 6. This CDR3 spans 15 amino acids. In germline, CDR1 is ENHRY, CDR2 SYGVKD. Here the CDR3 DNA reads TGTGCCATCAGTGCACTAGCGCCTTTCACAGATACGCAGTATTTT. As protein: CAISALAPFTDTQYF.

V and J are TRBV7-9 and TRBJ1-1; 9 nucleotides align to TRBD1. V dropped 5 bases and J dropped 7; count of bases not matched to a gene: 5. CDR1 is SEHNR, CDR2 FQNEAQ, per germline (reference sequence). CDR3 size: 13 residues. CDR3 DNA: TGTGCCAGCAGCCCCAAGGACAGGGGTGAAGCTTTCTTT. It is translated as CASSPKDRGEAFF.

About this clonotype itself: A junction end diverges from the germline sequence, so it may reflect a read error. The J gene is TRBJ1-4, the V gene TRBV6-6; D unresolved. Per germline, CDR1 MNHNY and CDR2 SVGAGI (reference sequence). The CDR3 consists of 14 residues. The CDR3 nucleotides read TGTGTCAGCTCCTGGGCAACAACTAATGAAAAACTGTTTTTT. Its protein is CVSSWATTNEKLFF.

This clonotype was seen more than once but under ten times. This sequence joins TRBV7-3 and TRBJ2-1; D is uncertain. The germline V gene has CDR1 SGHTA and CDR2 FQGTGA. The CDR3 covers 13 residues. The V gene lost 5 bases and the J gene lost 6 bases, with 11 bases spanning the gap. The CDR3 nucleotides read TGTGCCAGCAGCGCCGAAGGGATCAATGAGCAGTTCTTC. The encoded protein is CASSAEGINEQFF.

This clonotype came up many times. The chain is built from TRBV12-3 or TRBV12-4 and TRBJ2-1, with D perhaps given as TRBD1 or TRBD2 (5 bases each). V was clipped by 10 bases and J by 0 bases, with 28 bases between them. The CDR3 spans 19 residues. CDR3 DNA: TGTGCCATCACTCTTCCCCCCGGGACGCAGAAACCCTCCTACAATGAGCAGTTCTTC. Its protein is CAITLPPGTQKPSYNEQFF.

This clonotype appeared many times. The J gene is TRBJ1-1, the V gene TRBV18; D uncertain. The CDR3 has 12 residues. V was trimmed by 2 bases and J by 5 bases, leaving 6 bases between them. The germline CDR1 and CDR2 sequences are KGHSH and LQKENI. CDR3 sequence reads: CASSPGWTEAFF. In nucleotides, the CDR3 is TGTGCCAGCTCACCAGGGTGGACTGAAGCTTTCTTT. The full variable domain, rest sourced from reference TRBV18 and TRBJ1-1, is NAGVMQNPRHLVRRRGQEARLRCSPMKGHSHVYWYRQLPEEGLKFMVYLQKENIIDESGMPKERFSAEFPKEGPSILRIQQVVRGDSAAYFCASSPGWTEAFFGQGTRLTVV.

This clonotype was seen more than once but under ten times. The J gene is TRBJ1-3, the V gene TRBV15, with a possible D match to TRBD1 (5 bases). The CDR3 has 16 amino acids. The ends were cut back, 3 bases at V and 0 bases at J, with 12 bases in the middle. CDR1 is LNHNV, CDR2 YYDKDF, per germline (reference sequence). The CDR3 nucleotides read TGTGCCACCAGCAGGACCAGGGAGGACTCTGGAAACACCATATATTTT. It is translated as CATSRTREDSGNTIYF.

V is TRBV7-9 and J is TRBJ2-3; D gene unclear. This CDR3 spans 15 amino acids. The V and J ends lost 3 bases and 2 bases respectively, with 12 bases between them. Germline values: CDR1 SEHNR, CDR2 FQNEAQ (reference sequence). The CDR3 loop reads CASSLVPDLTDTQYF. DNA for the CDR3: TGTGCCAGCAGCTTGGTCCCGGACCTCACAGATACGCAGTATTTT.

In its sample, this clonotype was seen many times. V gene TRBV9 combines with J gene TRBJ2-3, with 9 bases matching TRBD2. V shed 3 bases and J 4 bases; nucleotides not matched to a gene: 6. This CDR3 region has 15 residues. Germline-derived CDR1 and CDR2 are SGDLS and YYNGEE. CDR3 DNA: TGTGCCAGCAGCGGGTTCGCGGGAGGGCCAGATACGCAGTATTTT. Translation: CASSGFAGGPDTQYF.

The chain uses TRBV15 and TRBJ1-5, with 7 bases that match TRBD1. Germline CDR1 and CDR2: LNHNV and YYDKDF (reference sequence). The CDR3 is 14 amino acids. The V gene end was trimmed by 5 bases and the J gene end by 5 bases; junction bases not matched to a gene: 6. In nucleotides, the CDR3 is TGTGCCACCAGCTTAACAGGGGACTATCAGCCCCAGCATTTT. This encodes CATSLTGDYQPQHF.

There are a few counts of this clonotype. The CDR3 region is CASSSRDRPPETQYF. The DNA for the CDR3 is TGTGCCAGCAGCTCACGGGACCGGCCTCCAGAGACCCAGTACTTC. This chain connects TRBV7-9 to TRBJ2-5, with D possibly being TRBD1 or TRBD2 (5 bases each). Trimming stripped 4 bases from V and 4 bases from J, with 16 bases between. The CDR3 length is 15 residues. Germline CDR1 reads SEHNR; CDR2 reads FQNEAQ (reference sequence).

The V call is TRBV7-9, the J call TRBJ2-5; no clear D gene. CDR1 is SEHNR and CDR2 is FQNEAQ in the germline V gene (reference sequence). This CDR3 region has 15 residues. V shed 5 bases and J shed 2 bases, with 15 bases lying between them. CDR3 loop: CASSPPLAQQETQYF. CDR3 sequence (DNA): TGTGCCAGCAGCCCACCTTTGGCCCAACAAGAGACCCAGTACTTC.

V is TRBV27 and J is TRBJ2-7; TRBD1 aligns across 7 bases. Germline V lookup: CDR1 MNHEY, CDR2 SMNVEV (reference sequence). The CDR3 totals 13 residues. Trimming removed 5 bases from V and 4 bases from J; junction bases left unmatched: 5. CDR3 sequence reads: CASSRQGSYEQYF. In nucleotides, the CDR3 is TGTGCCAGCAGTCGACAGGGATCATACGAGCAGTACTTC.

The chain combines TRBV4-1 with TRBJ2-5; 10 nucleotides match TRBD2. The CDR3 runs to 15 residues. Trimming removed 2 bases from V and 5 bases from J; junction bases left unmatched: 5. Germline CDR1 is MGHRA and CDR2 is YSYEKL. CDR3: CASSQFGTSEETQYF. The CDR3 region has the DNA TGCGCCAGCAGCCAATTCGGGACTAGCGAGGAGACCCAGTACTTC.

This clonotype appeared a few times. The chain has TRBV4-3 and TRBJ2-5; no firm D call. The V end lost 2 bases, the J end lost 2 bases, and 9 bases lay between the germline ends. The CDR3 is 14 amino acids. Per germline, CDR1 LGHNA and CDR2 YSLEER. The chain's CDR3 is CASSQTVIQETQYF. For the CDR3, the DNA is TGCGCCAGCAGCCAAACAGTAATACAAGAGACCCAGTACTTC.

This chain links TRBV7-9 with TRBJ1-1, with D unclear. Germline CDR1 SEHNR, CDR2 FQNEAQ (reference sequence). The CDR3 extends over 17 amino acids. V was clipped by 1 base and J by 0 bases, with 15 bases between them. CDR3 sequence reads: CASSLEIGRPLNTEAFF. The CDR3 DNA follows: TGTGCCAGCAGCTTAGAAATCGGGAGACCTCTGAACACTGAAGCTTTCTTT.

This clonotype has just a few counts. The DNA of the CDR3 is TGTGCCAGCAGTTCTTCCCTCCGGGGTTCGTCCGGGGAGCTGTTTTTT. Translated, it gives CASSSSLRGSSGELFF. V is TRBV27 and J is TRBJ2-2, with D perhaps matching TRBD2 (5 bases). V was trimmed by 4 bases and J by 6 bases, leaving 18 bases between them. The CDR3 sequence is 16 residues long. Germline lookup yields CDR1 MNHEY and CDR2 SMNVEV (reference sequence).